This paragraph covers one TCR beta chain sequence. The CDR3 extends over 16 amino acids. Trimming took off 1 base at V and 2 bases at J, with 13 bases between the two ends. The germline gives CDR1 SGHAT, CDR2 FQNNGV. These data come from a study of early T cells in non-severe SARS-CoV-2 infection. MiXCR, applied by TCRdb to the 5' RACE reads, yields one record per CDR3 protein. The sample records approximately 81,000 distinct CDR3 sequences, approximately 13% being singletons. The chain links TRBV11-2 to TRBJ2-3; D perhaps matches TRBD2 (5 bases). The sample taken for sequencing was whole blood. The TCR originated in an adult who was a healthcare worker with PCR-confirmed SARS-CoV-2 infection or an uninfected control (not recorded which). The CDR3 DNA follows: TGTGCCAGCAGCTTAGGAGTTAGCGCAAACACAGATACGCAGTATTTT. Amino acid sequence: CASSLGVSANTDTQYF.